This TCR beta chain originates from a study of T cells expressing NK-cell markers. Whole-study context: It was from sorted CD3+CD56+NKG2C+, CD3+CD56+NKG2C- and CD3+CD56-NKG2C+ T cells that TCR beta repertoires came.

The CDR3 sequence is 15 residues long. Germline values: CDR1 LGHDT, CDR2 YNNKEL (reference sequence). The authors made TCR beta cDNA libraries by 5'RACE template switching. This switching added a universal primer site and UMIs. Each CDR3 protein gets one entry in TCRdb, which reprocessed the 5' RACE reads and gives no DNA. The sample's table shows some 600,000 distinct CDR3 sequences. A note on this clonotype: As yet, its antigen is unknown.

Study-wide results and limits: Dominance of the CD3+CD56-NKG2C+ fraction by these clonotypes also held in a few donors.

This sequence was found in a man aged 18 to 29 in good health. This chain uses TRBV3-1 with TRBJ2-2; TCRdb reports TRBD1, a call that lacks DNA to check it against. Sequences were obtained from blood T cells: a sorted CD56 or NKG2C T cell subset, CD4+ or CD8+ T cells, or bulk PBMC T cells (not recorded which). The chain's CDR3 is CASSPAGIRSGELFF. The full variable domain, completed using reference TRBV3-1 and TRBJ2-2, is DTAVSQTPKYLVTQMGNDKSIKCEQNLGHDTMYWYKQDSKKFLKIMFSYNNKELIINETVPNRFSPKSPDKAHLNLHINSLELGDSAVYFCASSPAGIRSGELFFGEGSRLTVL.